These T cell receptor beta chains were read from a single sample in a study of T cells after yellow fever vaccination. TCRdb passed the 5' RACE reads through MiXCR, listing each CDR3 protein once. Of a few hundred thousand distinct CDR3 sequences listed, around 3.6% were seen once; the top ten hold about a quarter. The starting material was PBMCs, obtained on the day of the yellow fever booster vaccination. Source of these receptors: a man between 18 and 29 years old who received the YFV17D yellow fever vaccine. Both conserved end residues are part of each CDR3. The D gene is left open where the match is weak. A clone size is listed for some rows: how often the clone was seen (once, few, many), or a class if it is expanded.

size: many
V: TRBV12-3/TRBV12-4
J: TRBJ2-5
length: 13
D: -
DNA: TGTGCCAGCAGCCCCGGCGTACAAGAGACCCAGTACTTC
CDR3: CASSPGVQETQYF

size: many
V: TRBV18
J: TRBJ2-3
length: 14
D: -
DNA: TGTGCCAGCTCACCACCAGGCCGCCCAGATACGCAGTATTTT
CDR3: CASSPPGRPDTQYF

size: few
V: TRBV3-1
J: TRBJ1-6
length: 12
D: -
DNA: TGTGCCAGCAGCCGAGACAGGCCACCCCTCCACTTT
CDR3: CASSRDRPPLHF

size: many
V: TRBV20-1
J: TRBJ2-2
length: 11
D: -
DNA: TGCAGTGCTCCTTACACCGGGGAGCTGTTTTTT
CDR3: CSAPYTGELFF

size: many
V: TRBV5-1
J: TRBJ2-5
length: 11
D: -
DNA: TGCGCCAGCAGCATGGAAGAGACCCAGTACTTC
CDR3: CASSMEETQYF

size: many
V: TRBV5-1
J: TRBJ2-3
length: 15
D: TRBD2
DNA: TGCGCCAGCAGCCGTAGCGGGGGGCTCACAGATACGCAGTATTTT
CDR3: CASSRSGGLTDTQYF

size: few
V: TRBV18
J: TRBJ1-3
length: 17
D: -
DNA: TGTGCCAGCTCACCACGTCAGGGTGCCTTCTCTGGAAACACCATATATTTT
CDR3: CASSPRQGAFSGNTIYF

size: -
V: TRBV20-1
J: TRBJ1-5
length: 15
D: -
DNA: TGCAGTGCTAGAGACAGGGGTTATAGCAATCAGCCCCAGCATTTT
CDR3: CSARDRGYSNQPQHF

size: many
V: TRBV7-9
J: TRBJ1-2
length: 11
D: -
DNA: TGTGCCAGCAGCTCTAACTATGGCTACACCTTC
CDR3: CASSSNYGYTF

size: -
V: TRBV6-5
J: TRBJ1-2
length: 16
D: -
DNA: TGTGCCAGCAGTTACTCGTTAGGGGCCGCTAACTATGGCTACACCTTC
CDR3: CASSYSLGAANYGYTF

size: few
V: TRBV5-1
J: TRBJ1-1
length: 14
D: -
DNA: TGCGCCAGCAGCACCACGGGTGGAGGCACTGAAGCTTTCTTT
CDR3: CASSTTGGGTEAFF

size: many
V: TRBV12-3/TRBV12-4
J: TRBJ1-5
length: 13
D: -
DNA: TGTGCCAGCAGTCCAGACAGTTATCAGCCCCAGCATTTT
CDR3: CASSPDSYQPQHF

size: many
V: TRBV5-4
J: TRBJ2-2
length: 17
D: TRBD1
DNA: TGTGCCAGCAGCCCAGGACCCGGGACAGGGTACACCGGGGAGCTGTTTTTT
CDR3: CASSPGPGTGYTGELFF

size: many
V: TRBV18
J: TRBJ2-7
length: 14
D: TRBD1
DNA: TGTGCCAGCTCACCAAACAGGGGGACCTACGAGCAGTACTTC
CDR3: CASSPNRGTYEQYF

size: many
V: TRBV7-9
J: TRBJ2-4
length: 16
D: TRBD1
DNA: TGTGCCAGCAGCCCACGACAGGGGTTGGCCAAAAACATTCAGTACTTC
CDR3: CASSPRQGLAKNIQYF

size: many
V: TRBV6-5
J: TRBJ2-3
length: 12
D: -
DNA: TGTGCCAGCCGTGACGTGCAAGATACGCAGTATTTT
CDR3: CASRDVQDTQYF

size: many
V: TRBV29-1
J: TRBJ2-3
length: 15
D: -
DNA: TGCAGCGTTGAGGGGGGGCGGGCCGGCACAGATACGCAGTATTTT
CDR3: CSVEGGRAGTDTQYF

size: many
V: TRBV7-8
J: TRBJ1-4
length: 15
D: -
DNA: TGTGCCAGCTCCCCTTTGACAGCCTTGAATGAAAAACTGTTTTTT
CDR3: CASSPLTALNEKLFF

size: many
V: TRBV20-1
J: TRBJ1-4
length: 14
D: -
DNA: TGCAGTGCTAGAGAGGTTGCAACTAATGAAAAACTGTTTTTT
CDR3: CSAREVATNEKLFF

size: few
V: TRBV5-5
J: TRBJ2-3
length: 15
D: TRBD2
DNA: TGTGCCAGCAGCTTCCCCGGGGGGGCATCAGATACGCAGTATTTT
CDR3: CASSFPGGASDTQYF

size: many
V: TRBV5-1
J: TRBJ1-2
length: 15
D: -
DNA: TGCGCCAGCAGCTTGTATCCGGGTGACGACTATGGCTACACCTTC
CDR3: CASSLYPGDDYGYTF

size: -
V: TRBV20-1
J: TRBJ2-5
length: 13
D: TRBD2
DNA: TGCAGTGCTAGAGTCCTGGGGGGGGAGACCCAGTACTTC
CDR3: CSARVLGGETQYF

size: many
V: TRBV11-2
J: TRBJ2-5
length: 16
D: TRBD1
DNA: TGTGCCAGCACCCCCTTCCGGGACAGGGTGATCAAGACCCAGTACTTC
CDR3: CASTPFRDRVIKTQYF

size: -
V: TRBV30
J: TRBJ2-3
length: 15
D: -
DNA: TGTGCCTGGAGCCCGGGACTCACGATGACAGATACGCAGTATTTT
CDR3: CAWSPGLTMTDTQYF

size: many
V: TRBV20-1
J: TRBJ2-1
length: 12
D: -
DNA: TGCAGTGCTTGGCTGAGGAACAATGAGCAGTTCTTC
CDR3: CSAWLRNNEQFF

size: many
V: TRBV29-1
J: TRBJ2-4
length: 14
D: TRBD2
DNA: TGCAGCGTTGAAGCGGGGGGGCCAGGAAACATTCAGTACTTC
CDR3: CSVEAGGPGNIQYF

size: many
V: TRBV4-3
J: TRBJ1-5
length: 16
D: -
DNA: TGCGCCAGCAGCCAAGATTGGACCAATAGCAATCAGCCCCAGCATTTT
CDR3: CASSQDWTNSNQPQHF

size: many
V: TRBV6-2/TRBV6-3
J: TRBJ2-3
length: 15
D: TRBD2
DNA: TGTGCCAGCACCCCCCCGAGCGGGGGCCCAGATACGCAGTATTTT
CDR3: CASTPPSGGPDTQYF

size: many
V: TRBV9
J: TRBJ2-5
length: 13
D: -
DNA: TGTGCCAGCAGCGTAAGGGGCCAAGAGACCCAGTACTTC
CDR3: CASSVRGQETQYF

size: many
V: TRBV29-1
J: TRBJ2-1
length: 12
D: -
DNA: TGCAGCGTAGCTAGCTCCTACAATGAGCAGTTCTTC
CDR3: CSVASSYNEQFF

size: many
V: TRBV11-1
J: TRBJ2-6
length: 17
D: -
DNA: TGTGCCAGCAGCCACGGCCCATTATTCTCTGGGGCCAACGTCCTGACTTTC
CDR3: CASSHGPLFSGANVLTF

size: -
V: TRBV19
J: TRBJ2-2
length: 15
D: -
DNA: TGTGCCAGTAGTATAGCGCGCAGGGCCACCGGGGAGCTGTTTTTT
CDR3: CASSIARRATGELFF

size: -
V: TRBV5-8
J: TRBJ2-3
length: 13
D: -
DNA: TGTGCCAGCAGCTTGCGGGTATCCGATACGCAGTATTTT
CDR3: CASSLRVSDTQYF

size: many
V: TRBV11-2
J: TRBJ2-1
length: 17
D: TRBD2
DNA: TGTGCCAGCAGCTTAGATCAGCGGGGGGTGATCTACAATGAGCAGTTCTTC
CDR3: CASSLDQRGVIYNEQFF

size: many
V: TRBV4-1
J: TRBJ2-1
length: 15
D: -
DNA: TGCGCCAGCAGCCAAGATAAGGTCCCGAACAATGAGCAGTTCTTC
CDR3: CASSQDKVPNNEQFF

size: many
V: TRBV7-8
J: TRBJ2-3
length: 15
D: TRBD2
DNA: TGTGCCAGCAGCGATCGCACTAGCGGGGGGAATACGCAGTATTTT
CDR3: CASSDRTSGGNTQYF

size: -
V: TRBV11-3
J: TRBJ2-7
length: 13
D: -
DNA: TGTGCCAGCAGCTTAGAGGTGGTCGGCGAGCAGTACTTC
CDR3: CASSLEVVGEQYF

size: many
V: TRBV2
J: TRBJ2-7
length: 14
D: TRBD1
DNA: TGTGCCAGCAGGGGCGGACAGGGCATCTACGAGCAGTACTTC
CDR3: CASRGGQGIYEQYF

size: -
V: TRBV6-5
J: TRBJ2-1
length: 12
D: -
DNA: TGTGCCAGCAGCAAAGTCGGGGGTAGGCAGTTCTTC
CDR3: CASSKVGGRQFF

size: many
V: TRBV4-3
J: TRBJ2-2
length: 14
D: -
DNA: TGCGCCAGCAGCCAAGAACAGAGCACCGGGGAGCTGTTTTTT
CDR3: CASSQEQSTGELFF

size: few
V: TRBV12-3/TRBV12-4
J: TRBJ2-2
length: 16
D: TRBD2
DNA: TGTGCCAGCACTAGCGGGGGTTCATCGGACACCGGGGAGCTGTTTTTT
CDR3: CASTSGGSSDTGELFF

size: many
V: TRBV7-9
J: TRBJ2-7
length: 15
D: TRBD1
DNA: TGTGCCAGCAGCCCCCCCCGGGACAGGAGGTACGAGCAGTACTTC
CDR3: CASSPPRDRRYEQYF

size: few
V: TRBV5-1
J: TRBJ2-5
length: 16
D: TRBD2
DNA: TGCGCCAGCAGCTTGGCACCTAGCGGGGCAGAGGAGACCCAGTACTTC
CDR3: CASSLAPSGAEETQYF

size: many
V: TRBV25-1
J: TRBJ2-2
length: 14
D: -
DNA: TGTGCCAGCAGGGACACTCTCGACGGCGGGGAGCTGTTTTTT
CDR3: CASRDTLDGGELFF

size: few
V: TRBV9
J: TRBJ1-1
length: 15
D: -
DNA: TGTGCCAGCAGCGTACAGGGAAATGGGAACACTGAAGCTTTCTTT
CDR3: CASSVQGNGNTEAFF

size: -
V: TRBV6-5
J: TRBJ1-2
length: 15
D: TRBD1
DNA: TGTGCCAGCAGGCCCGCGGTACAGGGGGCGAGTGGCTACACCTTC
CDR3: CASRPAVQGASGYTF

size: many
V: TRBV6-2/TRBV6-3
J: TRBJ2-5
length: 12
D: -
DNA: TGTGCCAGCAGGAACCTCCAAGAGACCCAGTACTTC
CDR3: CASRNLQETQYF

size: many
V: TRBV6-2/TRBV6-3
J: TRBJ1-1
length: 13
D: -
DNA: TGTGCCAGCAGAGCATCGTCGGGGCCCGAAGCTTTCTTT
CDR3: CASRASSGPEAFF

size: many
V: TRBV25-1
J: TRBJ1-1
length: 14
D: -
DNA: TGTGCCAGCAGTGTAGGGATTTGGGAGACTGAAGCTTTCTTT
CDR3: CASSVGIWETEAFF

size: -
V: TRBV6-5
J: TRBJ1-6
length: 16
D: -
DNA: TGTGCCAGCAGTATGATTGCTGGCGGAGGTTTTTCACCCCTCCACTTT
CDR3: CASSMIAGGGFSPLHF

size: many
V: TRBV7-2
J: TRBJ1-2
length: 16
D: TRBD1
DNA: TGTGCCAGCAGCTCCCCACTCGGGGGACAGAACTATGGCTACACCTTC
CDR3: CASSSPLGGQNYGYTF

size: few
V: TRBV12-3/TRBV12-4
J: TRBJ1-1
length: 14
D: -
DNA: TGTGCCAGCAGTTTACGGTGGCCGAACACTGAAGCTTTCTTT
CDR3: CASSLRWPNTEAFF